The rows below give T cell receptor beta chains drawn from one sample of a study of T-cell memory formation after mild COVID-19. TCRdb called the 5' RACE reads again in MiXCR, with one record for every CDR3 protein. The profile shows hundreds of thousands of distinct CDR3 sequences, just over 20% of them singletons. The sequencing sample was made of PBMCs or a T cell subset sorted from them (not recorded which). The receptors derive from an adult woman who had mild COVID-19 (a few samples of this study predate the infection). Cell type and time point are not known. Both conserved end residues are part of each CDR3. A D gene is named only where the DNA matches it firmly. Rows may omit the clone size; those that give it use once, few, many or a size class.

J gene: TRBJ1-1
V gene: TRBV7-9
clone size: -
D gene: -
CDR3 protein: CASSLVAGGMDTEAFF
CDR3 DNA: TGTGCCAGCAGCCTAGTGGCGGGGGGGATGGACACTGAAGCTTTCTTT

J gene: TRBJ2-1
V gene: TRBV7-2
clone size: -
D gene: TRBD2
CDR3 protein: CASSRPGTSGPVGEQFF
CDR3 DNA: TGTGCCAGCAGCCGCCCCGGGACTAGCGGCCCGGTGGGGGAGCAGTTCTTC

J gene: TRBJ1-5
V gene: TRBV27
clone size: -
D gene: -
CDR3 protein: CASSIGGGRKPQHF
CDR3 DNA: TGTGCCAGCAGTATTGGGGGGGGAAGAAAGCCCCAGCATTTT

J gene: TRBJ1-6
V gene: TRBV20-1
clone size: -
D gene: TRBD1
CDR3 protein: CSIREERDSSPLHF
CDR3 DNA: TGCAGTATTAGAGAGGAAAGGGACAGCTCACCCCTCCACTTT

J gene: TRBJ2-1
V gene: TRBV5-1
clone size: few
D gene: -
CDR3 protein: CASSPPPGEAYNEQFF
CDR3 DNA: TGCGCCAGCAGCCCCCCCCCAGGGGAGGCCTACAATGAGCAGTTCTTC

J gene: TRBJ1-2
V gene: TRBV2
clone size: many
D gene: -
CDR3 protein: CASSEALQGRGYTF
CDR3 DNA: TGTGCCAGCAGTGAAGCGCTTCAGGGACGGGGCTACACCTTC

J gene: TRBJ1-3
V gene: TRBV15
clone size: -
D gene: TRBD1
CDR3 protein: CATSSRTGSGNTIYF
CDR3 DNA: TGTGCCACCAGCAGCCGGACAGGCTCTGGAAACACCATATATTTT

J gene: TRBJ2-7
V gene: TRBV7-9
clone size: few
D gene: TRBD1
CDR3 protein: CASSFPGTGRYEQYF
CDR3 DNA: TGTGCCAGCAGCTTTCCCGGGACAGGGCGCTACGAGCAGTACTTC

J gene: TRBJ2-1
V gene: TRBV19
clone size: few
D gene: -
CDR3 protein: CASRGPGVVHNEQFF
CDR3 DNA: TGTGCCAGTAGGGGCCCAGGTGTAGTCCACAATGAGCAGTTCTTC

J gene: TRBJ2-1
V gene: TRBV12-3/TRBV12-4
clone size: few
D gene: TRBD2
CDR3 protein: CASSRLANEQFF
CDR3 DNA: TGTGCCAGCAGTCGACTAGCCAATGAGCAGTTCTTC

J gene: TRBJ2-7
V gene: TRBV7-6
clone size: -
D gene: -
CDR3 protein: CASSLEGRVDEQYF
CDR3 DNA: TGTGCCAGCAGCTTAGAGGGCAGGGTCGACGAGCAGTACTTC

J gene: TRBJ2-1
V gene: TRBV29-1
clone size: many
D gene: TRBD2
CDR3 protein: CSVGTSGRSGEQFF
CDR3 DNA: TGCAGCGTTGGGACTAGCGGGAGATCTGGTGAGCAGTTCTTC

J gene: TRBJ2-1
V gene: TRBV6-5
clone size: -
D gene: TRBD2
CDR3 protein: CASRPGLASYNEQFF
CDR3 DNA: TGTGCCAGCAGGCCGGGACTAGCGTCCTACAATGAGCAGTTCTTC

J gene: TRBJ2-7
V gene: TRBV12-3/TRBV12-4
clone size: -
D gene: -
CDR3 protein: CASSYSPDLEEYF
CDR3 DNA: TGTGCCAGCAGCTACTCACCTGACTTAGAGGAGTACTTC

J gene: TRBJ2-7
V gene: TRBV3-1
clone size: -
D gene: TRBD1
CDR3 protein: CASSQEGTAIYEQYF
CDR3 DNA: TGTGCCAGCAGCCAAGAGGGGACAGCGATCTACGAGCAGTACTTC

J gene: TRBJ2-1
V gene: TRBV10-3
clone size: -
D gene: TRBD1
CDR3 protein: CAISESHPSATRGNEQFF
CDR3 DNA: TGTGCCATCAGTGAGTCGCATCCGTCAGCGACCAGGGGGAATGAGCAGTTCTTC

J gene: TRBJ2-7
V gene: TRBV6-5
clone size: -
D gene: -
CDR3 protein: CASSYSVVGGLEQYF
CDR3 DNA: TGTGCCAGCAGTTACTCGGTAGTGGGCGGGCTCGAGCAGTACTTC

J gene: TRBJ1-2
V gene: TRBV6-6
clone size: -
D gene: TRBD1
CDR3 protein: CASSTPTDRGQGYTF
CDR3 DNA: TGTGCCAGCAGTACGCCAACAGACAGGGGGCAAGGCTACACCTTC

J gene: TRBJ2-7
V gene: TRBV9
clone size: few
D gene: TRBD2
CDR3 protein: CASSVASAGGGEQYF
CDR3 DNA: TGTGCCAGCAGCGTAGCTTCCGCGGGAGGTGGCGAGCAGTACTTC

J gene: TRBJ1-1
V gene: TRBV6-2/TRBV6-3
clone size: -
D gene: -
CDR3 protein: CASSYGRGNTEAFF
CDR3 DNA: TGTGCCAGCAGTTACGGCAGGGGGAACACTGAAGCTTTCTTT

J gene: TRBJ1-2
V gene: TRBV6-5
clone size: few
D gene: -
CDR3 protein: CASSYSQAGGNTYGYTF
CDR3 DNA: TGTGCCAGCAGTTACTCGCAGGCCGGGGGAAATACCTATGGCTACACCTTC

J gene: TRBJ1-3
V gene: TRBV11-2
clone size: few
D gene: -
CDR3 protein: CASSPGTPGNTIYF
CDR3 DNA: TGTGCCAGCAGCCCTGGGACACCTGGAAACACCATATATTTT

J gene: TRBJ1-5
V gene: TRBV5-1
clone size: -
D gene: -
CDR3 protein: CASSEGLDQPQHF
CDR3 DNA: TGCGCCTCGTCTGAGGGCTTGGATCAACCCCAGCATTTT

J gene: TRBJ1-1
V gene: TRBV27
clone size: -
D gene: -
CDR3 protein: CASSLMGAGWNTEAFF
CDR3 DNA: TGTGCCAGCAGTTTAATGGGGGCGGGATGGAACACTGAAGCTTTCTTT

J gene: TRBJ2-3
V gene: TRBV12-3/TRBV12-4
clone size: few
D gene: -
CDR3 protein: CASSLVGGDTDTQYF
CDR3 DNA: TGTGCCAGCAGTTTAGTAGGAGGGGACACAGATACGCAGTATTTT

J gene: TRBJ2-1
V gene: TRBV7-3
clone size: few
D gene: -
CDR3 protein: CASSFMLLGHNEQFF
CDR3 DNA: TGTGCCAGCAGCTTTATGCTGTTAGGCCACAATGAGCAGTTCTTC

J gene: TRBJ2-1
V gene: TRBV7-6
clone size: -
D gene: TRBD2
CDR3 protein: CASSSLSRLAGPYNEQLF
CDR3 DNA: TGTGCCAGCAGCTCCCTATCCAGACTAGCGGGCCCCTACAATGAGCAGTTATTC

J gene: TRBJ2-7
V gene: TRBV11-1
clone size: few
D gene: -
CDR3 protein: CASSPDPGEEQYF
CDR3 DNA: TGTGCCAGCAGCCCAGACCCAGGGGAAGAGCAGTACTTC

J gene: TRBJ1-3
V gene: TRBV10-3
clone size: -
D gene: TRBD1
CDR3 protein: CAISGQGLISGNTIYF
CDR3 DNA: TGTGCCATCAGTGGACAGGGCCTGATCTCTGGAAACACCATATATTTT

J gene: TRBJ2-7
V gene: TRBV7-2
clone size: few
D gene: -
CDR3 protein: CASSLGVEYKYF
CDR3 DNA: TGTGCCAGCAGCTTAGGAGTAGAATACAAGTACTTC

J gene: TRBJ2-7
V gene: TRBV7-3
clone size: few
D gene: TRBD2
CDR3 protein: CASSFGTRNYEQYF
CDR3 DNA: TGTGCCAGCAGCTTCGGGACTAGGAACTACGAGCAGTACTTC

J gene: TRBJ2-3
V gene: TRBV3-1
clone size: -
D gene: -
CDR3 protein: CASSLTGIADTQYF
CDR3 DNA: TGTGCCAGCAGCCTCACAGGGATAGCAGATACGCAGTATTTT

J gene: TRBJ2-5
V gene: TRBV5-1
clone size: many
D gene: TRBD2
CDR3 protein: CASSLGRGEETQYF
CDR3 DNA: TGCGCCAGCAGCTTGGGCCGGGGGGAAGAGACCCAGTACTTC

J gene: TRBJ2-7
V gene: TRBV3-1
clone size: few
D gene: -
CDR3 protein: CASSQAGYPSYEQYF
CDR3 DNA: TGTGCCAGCAGCCAAGCGGGTTACCCCTCCTACGAGCAGTACTTC

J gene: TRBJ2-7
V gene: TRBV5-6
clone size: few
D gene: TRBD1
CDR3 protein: CASSLAAGTGITYEQYF
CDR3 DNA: TGTGCCAGCAGCTTGGCTGCCGGGACAGGGATCACCTACGAGCAGTACTTC

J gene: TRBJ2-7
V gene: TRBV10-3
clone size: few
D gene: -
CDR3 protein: CAISDRDKGYEQYF
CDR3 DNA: TGTGCCATCAGTGACCGGGACAAAGGCTACGAGCAGTACTTC

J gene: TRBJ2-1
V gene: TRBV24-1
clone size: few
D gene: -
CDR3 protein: CATSGSPGGSHEQFF
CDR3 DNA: TGTGCCACCAGTGGCTCCCCGGGTGGATCGCATGAGCAGTTCTTC

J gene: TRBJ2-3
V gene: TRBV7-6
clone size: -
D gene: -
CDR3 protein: CASSSRPSGDTQYF
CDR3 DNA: TGTGCCAGCAGCTCTAGGCCCTCGGGAGATACGCAGTATTTT

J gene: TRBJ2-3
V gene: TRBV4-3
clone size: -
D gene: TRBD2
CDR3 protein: CASSQIAGGPTDTQYF
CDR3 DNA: TGCGCCAGCAGCCAAATAGCGGGAGGGCCGACAGATACGCAGTATTTT

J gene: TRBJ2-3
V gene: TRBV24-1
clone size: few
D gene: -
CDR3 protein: CATGGKAGGTDTQYF
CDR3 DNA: TGTGCCACCGGCGGCAAGGCGGGCGGCACAGATACGCAGTATTTT

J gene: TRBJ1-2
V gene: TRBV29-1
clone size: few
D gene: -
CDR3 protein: CSPNEEFYGYTF
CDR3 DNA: TGCAGCCCCAATGAGGAGTTCTATGGCTACACCTTC

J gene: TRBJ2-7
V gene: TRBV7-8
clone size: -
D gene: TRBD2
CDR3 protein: CASSLVVAGADYEQYF
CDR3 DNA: TGTGCCAGCAGCTTAGTTGTAGCGGGCGCTGACTACGAGCAGTACTTC

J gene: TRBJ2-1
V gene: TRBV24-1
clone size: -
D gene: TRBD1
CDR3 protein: CATSWGQGYEQFF
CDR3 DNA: TGTGCCACCAGTTGGGGACAGGGCTATGAGCAGTTCTTC

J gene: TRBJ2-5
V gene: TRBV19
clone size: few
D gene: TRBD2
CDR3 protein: CASSIQAGGDGTQYF
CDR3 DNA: TGTGCCAGTAGTATTCAAGCGGGAGGGGACGGGACCCAGTACTTC

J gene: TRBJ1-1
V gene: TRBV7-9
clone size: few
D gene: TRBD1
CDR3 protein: CASRPTGGTEAFF
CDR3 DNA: TGTGCCAGCAGGCCAACAGGGGGCACTGAAGCTTTCTTT

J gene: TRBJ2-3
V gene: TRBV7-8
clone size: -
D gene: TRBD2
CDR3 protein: CASSYTSGGFSDTQYF
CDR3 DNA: TGTGCCAGCAGCTACACTAGCGGGGGGTTCTCAGATACGCAGTATTTT

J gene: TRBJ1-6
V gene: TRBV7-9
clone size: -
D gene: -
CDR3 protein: CASSRLSALHF
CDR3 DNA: TGTGCCAGCAGCAGACTTTCAGCCCTCCACTTT